A single sample gave rise to the 6 T cell receptor beta chains below, sequenced in a study of shared clonotypes between healthy human individuals. TCRdb's copy holds only in-frame clones and misses some; the assay was immunoSEQ multiplex PCR. This table holds around 510,000 clones, roughly four fifths found once. Input material: PBMCs. All receptors derive from a woman between 40 and 55 years old in good health. Some clones in this sample may be carry-over from other donors' samples.

Ten or more counts support this clone. The rearrangement links TRBV7-8 to TRBJ2-2, with D unclear. The CDR3 contains 16 residues. Germline V gene sequence: CDR1 SGHVS, CDR2 FQNEAQ. V was cut by 1 base and J by 4 bases, with 13 bases left in between. CDR3 sequence: CASSLGVGKGTGELFF. The CDR3 DNA sequence: TGTGCCAGCAGCTTAGGAGTGGGGAAGGGCACCGGGGAGCTGTTTTTT.

The chain uses TRBV7-8 and TRBJ2-1, with no clear D. Germline CDR1 reads SGHVS; CDR2 reads FQNEAQ. Trimming left V 1 base short and J 8 bases short, with 6 bases between. The CDR3 is 12 amino acids. The CDR3 DNA is TGTGCCAGCAGCTTAGTTTCAGATGAGCAGTTCTTC. Translation gives CASSLVSDEQFF.

The genes are TRBV7-2 and TRBJ1-4; D ambiguous. V was trimmed by 1 base and J by 4 bases, leaving 16 bases between them. The CDR3 covers 17 residues. CDR1 and CDR2 (germline): SGHTA, FQGNSA. In DNA, the CDR3 is TGTGCCAGCAGCTTAGGGCCCATACTCCCCGGTAATGAAAAACTGTTTTTT. The encoded protein is CASSLGPILPGNEKLFF.

The CDR3 is CASSLQGPGELFF. CDR3 in DNA: TGTGCCAGCAGCTTACAGGGCCCCGGGGAGCTGTTTTTT. V usage is TRBV11-2 and J usage is TRBJ2-2, with a tentative D call TRBD1 (5 bases). V lost 2 bases, J lost 6 bases, and 7 bases lay in between. Germline CDR1 is SGHAT and CDR2 is FQNNGV. This CDR3 is built from 13 residues.

There are many counts of this clone. This chain uses TRBV10-1 with TRBJ2-7; the D gene is possibly TRBD1 (5 bases). Germline V gene sequence: CDR1 WNHNN, CDR2 SYGVQD (reference sequence). CDR3 length equals 13 residues. Trimming shortened V by 4 bases and J by 1 base, and 8 bases separated the two germline ends. Written as DNA, the CDR3 is TGCGCCAGCAGTGGACAGCCGTCCTACGAGCAGTACTTC. Its translation: CASSGQPSYEQYF.

This sequence joins TRBV7-6 and TRBJ2-6; D is undetermined. With 3 bases removed from V and 0 bases from J, the gap between germline ends came to 6 bases. The CDR3 has 15 residues. Germline CDR1 and CDR2: SGHVS and FNYEAQ. CDR3 loop: CASSLGNSGANVLTF. The CDR3 nucleotides read TGTGCCAGCAGCTTGGGCAACTCTGGGGCCAACGTCCTGACTTTC.